The 20 T cell receptor beta chains listed next were all sequenced from one sample in a study of naive and memory T cell subsets. An equimolar mix of two oligonucleotides served as the beta constant-region primer for TRBC1 and TRBC2. TCRdb passed the UMI-ligation and nested PCR reads through MiXCR, listing each CDR3 protein once. The data hold 29,000 or so distinct CDR3 sequences, with around a tenth observed a single time. The sequenced sample was effector memory CD4+ T cells from blood. As for subset: effector memory, CD45RA- CD27-. These receptor sequences come from a human donor in good health.

This clonotype was detected ten times or more. This rearrangement joins TRBV14 to TRBJ2-3, with D unclear. Per the germline V gene, CDR1 is SGHDN and CDR2 is FVKESK. The CDR3 has 11 residues. V was trimmed by 5 bases and J by 8 bases, leaving 8 bases between them. CDR3 nucleotide sequence: TGTGCCAGCAGCAGTGAGCGTACGCAGTATTTT. This gives the protein CASSSERTQYF. The complete variable domain, with remaining parts taken from reference TRBV14 and TRBJ2-3, reads EAGVTQFPSHSVIEKGQTVTLRCDPISGHDNLYWYRRVMGKEIKFLLHFVKESKQDESGMPNNRFLAERTGGTYSTLKVQPAELEDSGVYFCASSSERTQYFGPGTRLTVL.

In this sample, this clonotype turned up once. This rearrangement joins TRBV3-1 to TRBJ2-2, with D perhaps matching TRBD2 (5 bases). Between the trimmed V and J ends, which lost 0 bases and 1 base, there was a span of 12 bases. This CDR3 region has 17 residues. Per the germline V gene, CDR1 is LGHDT and CDR2 is YNNKEL (reference sequence). CDR3 in amino acids: CASSQDRLARNTGELFF. The CDR3 nucleotides read TGTGCCAGCAGCCAAGACCGTCTAGCTAGGAACACCGGGGAGCTGTTTTTT.

This chain links TRBV12-3 or TRBV12-4 with TRBJ1-5; D is unresolved. CDR3 length: 15 amino acids. V lost 3 bases to trimming and J lost 0 bases, with 9 bases between them. In DNA form, the CDR3 reads TGTGCCAGCAGTTTCGGGCAGCATAGCAATCAGCCCCAGCATTTT. This encodes CASSFGQHSNQPQHF.

There are many counts of this clonotype. The genes are TRBV9 and TRBJ2-6; D is uncertain. V dropped 4 bases and J dropped 0 bases, with 8 bases sitting between them. Germline V lookup: CDR1 SGDLS, CDR2 YYNGEE. The CDR3 sequence is 15 residues long. The CDR3 sequence: CASSLVPSGANVLTF. CDR3 nucleotide sequence: TGTGCCAGCAGCTTAGTACCCTCTGGGGCCAACGTCCTGACTTTC.

The gene calls are TRBV6-1 and TRBJ2-7; D possibly uses TRBD1 or TRBD2 (6 bases each). Germline CDR1 is MNHNS and CDR2 is SASEGT. This CDR3 comprises 13 residues. With 11 bases removed from V and 4 bases from J, the gap between germline ends came to 18 bases. The CDR3 spells CAGGGPASYEQYF. In DNA, the CDR3 is TGTGCCGGTGGGGGGCCTGCGTCGTACGAGCAGTACTTC.

There are many counts of this clonotype. The J gene is TRBJ2-1, the V gene TRBV11-1, with TRBD2 matching over 10 bases. The CDR3 is 17 residues long. With V trimmed by 5 bases and J by 8 bases, 15 bases remained unmatched. Germline-derived CDR1 and CDR2 are SGHAT and FQDESV (reference sequence). The CDR3 DNA reads TGTGCCAGCAGCCAACGGGGGTTGGGACTAGCGAGCTATGAGCAGTTCTTC. Translation: CASSQRGLGLASYEQFF.

The CDR3 DNA reads as TGTGCCAGCAGCGTAGGACTAGCGGGGAACTCCTACGAGCAGTACTTC. It is translated as CASSVGLAGNSYEQYF. This rearrangement joins TRBV9 to TRBJ2-7, with TRBD2 matching 11 bases. Germline assignment: CDR1 SGDLS and CDR2 YYNGEE. The CDR3 covers 16 residues. Trimming cost V 0 bases and J 0 bases; bases outside gene matches: 2. The complete variable domain, with remaining parts taken from reference TRBV9 and TRBJ2-7, reads DSGVTQTPKHLITATGQRVTLRCSPRSGDLSVYWYQQSLDQGLQFLIQYYNGEERAKGNILERFSAQQFPDLHSELNLSSLELGDSALYFCASSVGLAGNSYEQYFGPGTRLTVT.

This clonotype has just a few counts. The chain uses TRBV11-2 and TRBJ2-7; the D gene is possibly TRBD1 (5 bases). Trimming shortened V by 5 bases and J by 6 bases, and 14 bases separated the two germline ends. Germline CDR1 and CDR2: SGHAT and FQNNGV. The CDR3 length is 13 residues. The CDR3 nucleotides are TGTGCCAGCAGCCTGGGGCCGCGCACCGAGCAGTACTTC. Translating it yields CASSLGPRTEQYF.

In this sample, this clonotype turned up a few times. The chain carries TRBV7-9 and TRBJ2-1; 10 nucleotides align to TRBD2. The CDR3 consists of 17 residues. With V trimmed by 8 bases and J by 6 bases, 16 bases remained unmatched. The V gene's germline CDR1 is SEHNR and CDR2 FQNEAQ (reference sequence). The CDR3 spells CASQGSPGLAWGNEQFF. The CDR3, as DNA: TGTGCCAGCCAGGGTTCCCCGGGACTAGCGTGGGGCAATGAGCAGTTCTTC.

This clonotype was counted between two and nine times. The rearrangement uses TRBV11-2 and TRBJ2-3, with D unresolved. The CDR3 is made up of 13 amino acids. In germline, CDR1 is SGHAT, CDR2 FQNNGV. V was cut by 5 bases and J by 3 bases, with 9 bases left in between. This chain's CDR3 is CASSLPPTDTQYF. For the CDR3, the DNA is TGTGCCAGCAGCCTGCCCCCAACAGATACGCAGTATTTT.

This clonotype was detected a few times. The chain recombines TRBV3-1 with TRBJ2-3; 16 bases are shared with TRBD2. Germline-derived CDR1 and CDR2 are LGHDT and YNNKEL (reference sequence). V lost 5 bases, J lost 6 bases, and 8 bases stayed unmatched. The CDR3 totals 17 residues. The CDR3 nucleotides are TGTGCCAGCAGCGGGACTAGCGGGAGGGGGGCACTGGATACGCAGTATTTT. Encoded protein: CASSGTSGRGALDTQYF.

Ten or more counts support this clonotype. This rearrangement joins TRBV20-1 to TRBJ2-7, with D uncertain. Germline V gives CDR1 DFQATT, CDR2 SNEGSKA (reference sequence). V was pared by 5 bases and J by 6 bases, with 11 bases between. This CDR3 comprises 11 residues. The CDR3 nucleotides are TGCAGTGCTGATTGTAAGAGCGAGCAGTACTTC. Translation gives CSADCKSEQYF.

This clonotype came up many times. The chain recombines TRBV18 with TRBJ1-1; 8 bases map to TRBD1. The CDR3 runs 15 residues. Germline assignment: CDR1 KGHSH and CDR2 LQKENI. J gave up 1 base and V 3 bases, and 4 bases lay outside the gene matches. The CDR3 DNA is TGTGCCAGCTCACCTCTCGACAGGGGGAACACTGAAGCTTTCTTT. Protein: CASSPLDRGNTEAFF.

This chain connects TRBV28 to TRBJ1-5; D ambiguous. CDR3 length: 14 amino acids. The germline V and J ends were trimmed by 4 bases and 2 bases, with 9 bases remaining between them. The germline V gene encodes CDR1 MDHEN and CDR2 SYDVKM. The CDR3 here is CASSSPAGNQPQHF. DNA of the CDR3: TGTGCCAGCAGTTCACCGGCGGGCAATCAGCCCCAGCATTTT.

There are many counts of this clonotype. The CDR3, as DNA: TGCAGCGTCGCCGGGGACACAGATACGCAGTATTTT. Its translation is CSVAGDTDTQYF. V usage is TRBV29-1 and J usage is TRBJ2-3, with D perhaps TRBD2 (5 bases). The CDR3 is 12 residues long. Germline lookup yields CDR1 SQVTM and CDR2 ANQGSEA. V lost 6 bases, J lost 2 bases, and 9 bases lay in between.

The rearrangement links TRBV5-1 to TRBJ2-1, with TRBD2 matching 8 bases. CDR1 and CDR2 (germline): SGHRS, YFSETQ. J lost 8 bases, V lost 1 base, and 8 bases had no gene match. The CDR3 is 15 residues long. CDR3 coding DNA: TGCGCCAGCAGCTTGATGGGACTAGTCGGCGATGAGCAGTTCTTC. Encoded protein: CASSLMGLVGDEQFF.

The chain combines TRBV4-1 with TRBJ2-7; the D gene is possibly TRBD2 (6 bases). This CDR3 is 17 amino acids long. V lost 0 bases and J 3 bases, leaving 18 bases between the germline ends. Germline V gene data show CDR1 as MGHRA and CDR2 as YSYEKL. The CDR3 region is CASSQDIMGEVDYEQYF. CDR3 coding DNA: TGCGCCAGCAGCCAAGATATTATGGGGGAGGTCGACTACGAGCAGTACTTC.

V usage is TRBV6-2 or TRBV6-3 and J usage is TRBJ1-1; 7 bases agree with TRBD1. The junction had 8 bases not matched to a gene; V was cut back by 8 bases and J by 5 bases. CDR1 is MNHEY and CDR2 is SVGEGT in the germline V gene. This CDR3 has 13 residues. CDR3 loop: CASGQDRMTEAFF. CDR3 in DNA: TGTGCCAGCGGTCAGGACAGGATGACTGAAGCTTTCTTT.

The V and J genes are TRBV24-1 and TRBJ2-7, with D maybe TRBD1 (6 bases). The CDR3 runs to 15 residues. Between the trimmed V and J ends, which lost 3 bases and 8 bases, there was a span of 19 bases. Looked up from germline, CDR1 is KGHDR and CDR2 is SFDVKD. The CDR3 is CATSDASGQTLKQYF. DNA of the CDR3: TGTGCCACCAGTGATGCTTCCGGACAGACCCTCAAGCAGTACTTC.

The chain joins TRBV7-2 to TRBJ2-3; D may be TRBD1 or TRBD2 (5 bases each). The germline V gene encodes CDR1 SGHTA and CDR2 FQGNSA. V lost 1 base and J lost 6, with 14 bases in between. There are 15 residues in the CDR3. The CDR3 sequence is CASSLGGPLSDTQYF. CDR3 sequence (DNA): TGTGCCAGCAGCTTAGGGGGACCCCTCTCGGATACGCAGTATTTT.